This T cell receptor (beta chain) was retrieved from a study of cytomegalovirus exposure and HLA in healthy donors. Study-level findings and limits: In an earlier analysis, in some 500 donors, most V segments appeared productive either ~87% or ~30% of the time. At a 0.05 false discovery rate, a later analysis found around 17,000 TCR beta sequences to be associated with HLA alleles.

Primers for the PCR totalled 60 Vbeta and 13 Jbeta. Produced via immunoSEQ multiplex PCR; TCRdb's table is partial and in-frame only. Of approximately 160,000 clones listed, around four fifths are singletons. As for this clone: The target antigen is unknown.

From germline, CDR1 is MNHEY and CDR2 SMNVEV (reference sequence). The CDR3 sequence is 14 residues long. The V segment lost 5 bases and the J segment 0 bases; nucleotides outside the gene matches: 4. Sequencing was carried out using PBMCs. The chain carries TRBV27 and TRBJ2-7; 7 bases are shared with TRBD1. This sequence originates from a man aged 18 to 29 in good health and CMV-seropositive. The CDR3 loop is CASSGRDSSYEQYF. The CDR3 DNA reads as TGTGCCAGCAGTGGCCGGGACAGCTCCTACGAGCAGTACTTC.